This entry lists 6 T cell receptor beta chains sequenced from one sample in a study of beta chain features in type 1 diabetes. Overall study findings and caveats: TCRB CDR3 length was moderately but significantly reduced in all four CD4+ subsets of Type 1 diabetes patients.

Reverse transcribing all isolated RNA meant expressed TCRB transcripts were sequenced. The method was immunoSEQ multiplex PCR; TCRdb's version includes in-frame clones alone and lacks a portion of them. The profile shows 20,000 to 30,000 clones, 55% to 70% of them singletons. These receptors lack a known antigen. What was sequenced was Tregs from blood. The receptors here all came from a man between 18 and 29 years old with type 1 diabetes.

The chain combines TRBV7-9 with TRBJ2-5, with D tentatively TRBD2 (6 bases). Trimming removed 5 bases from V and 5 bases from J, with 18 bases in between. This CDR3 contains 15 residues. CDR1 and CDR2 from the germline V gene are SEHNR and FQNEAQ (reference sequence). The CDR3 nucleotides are TGTGCCAGCAGCGGTCGTAGTAGCGGCCCTGAGACCCAGTACTTC. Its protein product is CASSGRSSGPETQYF.

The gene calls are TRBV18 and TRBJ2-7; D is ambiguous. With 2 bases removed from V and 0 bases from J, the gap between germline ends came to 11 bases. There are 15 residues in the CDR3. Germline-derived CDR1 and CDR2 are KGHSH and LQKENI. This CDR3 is CASSPEQTRSYEQYF. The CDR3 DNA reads TGTGCCAGCTCACCAGAGCAGACACGCTCCTACGAGCAGTACTTC.

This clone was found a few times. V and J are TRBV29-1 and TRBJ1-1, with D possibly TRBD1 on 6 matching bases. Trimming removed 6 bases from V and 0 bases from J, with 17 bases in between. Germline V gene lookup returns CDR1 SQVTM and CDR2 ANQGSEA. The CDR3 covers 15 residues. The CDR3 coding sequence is TGCAGCGTCCGCGACAGGACTTCCATGAACACTGAAGCTTTCTTT. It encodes CSVRDRTSMNTEAFF.

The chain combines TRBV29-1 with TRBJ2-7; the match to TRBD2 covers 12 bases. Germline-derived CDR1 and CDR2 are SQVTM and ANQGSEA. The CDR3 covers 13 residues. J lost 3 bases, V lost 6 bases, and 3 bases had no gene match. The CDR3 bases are TGCAGCGTAAGGACTAGCGGGATCTACGAGCAGTACTTC. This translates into CSVRTSGIYEQYF.

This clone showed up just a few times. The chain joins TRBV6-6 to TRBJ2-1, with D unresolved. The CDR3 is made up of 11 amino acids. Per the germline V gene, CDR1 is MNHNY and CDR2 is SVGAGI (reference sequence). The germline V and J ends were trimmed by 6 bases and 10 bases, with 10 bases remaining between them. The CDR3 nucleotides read TGTGCCAGCAGCCCCCCCCCGGAGCAGTTCTTC. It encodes CASSPPPEQFF.

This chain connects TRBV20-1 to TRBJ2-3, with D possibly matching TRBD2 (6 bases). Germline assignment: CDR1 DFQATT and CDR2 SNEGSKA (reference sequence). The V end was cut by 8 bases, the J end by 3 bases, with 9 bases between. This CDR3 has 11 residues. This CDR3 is CSSGVTDTQYF. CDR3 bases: TGCAGTTCGGGGGTTACAGATACGCAGTATTTT.